The clone carrying this T cell receptor beta chain was counted a single time. This sample was included in a study of shared T cell receptors in the human thymus. The data were produced by immunoSEQ multiplex PCR, yet TCRdb's version contains in-frame clones alone and is incomplete. The sample contains about 400,000 clones, approximately 95% of which appear only once. Germline V lookup: CDR1 MNHEY, CDR2 SVGAGI. This CDR3 contains 14 residues. The ends were cut back, 2 bases at V and 2 bases at J, with 10 bases in the middle. Sequences were obtained from thymocytes. This chain connects TRBV6-5 to TRBJ2-7; D might be TRBD2 (6 bases). The clonotype comes from a human donor. CDR3 loop: CASSYGGGTYEQYF. The CDR3 coding sequence is TGTGCCAGCAGTTACGGGGGAGGAACCTACGAGCAGTACTTC.